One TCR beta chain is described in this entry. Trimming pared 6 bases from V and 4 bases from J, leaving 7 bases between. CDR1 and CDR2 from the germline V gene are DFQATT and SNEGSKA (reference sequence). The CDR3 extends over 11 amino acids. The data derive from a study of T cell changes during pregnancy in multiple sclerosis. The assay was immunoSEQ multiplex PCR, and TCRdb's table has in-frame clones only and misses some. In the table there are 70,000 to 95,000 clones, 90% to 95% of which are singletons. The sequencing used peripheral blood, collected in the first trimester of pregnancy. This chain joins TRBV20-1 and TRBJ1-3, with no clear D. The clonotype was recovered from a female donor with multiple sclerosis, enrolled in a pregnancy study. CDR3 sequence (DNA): TGCAGTGCCTCCCCCGGAAACACCATATATTTT. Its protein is CSASPGNTIYF.